This T cell receptor beta chain was profiled in a study of CD4+ T cells in melanoma (dated by TCRdb to between 2021 and 2024). The study in broad terms: Neoantigen-specific CD4+ T cells in human melanoma were what the study investigated.

Paper-wide results and their limitations: Neoantigen-specific CD4+ T cells were reported to be correlated with the function of CD8+ T cells, macrophages and B cells. Diverse differentiation states were reported to be shown by neoantigen-specific CD4+ T cells in melanoma.

The donors were people with melanoma. The library was obtained by the immunoSEQ multiplex PCR assay. In TCRdb, the immuneACCESS table is reduced to in-frame sequences with V and J assigned. These tables do not hold every clone; where another copy was compared, an unresolved V gene accounts for under half, and the others remain unexplained. The sample contains over 45,000 clones, roughly 69% of them found a single time. 4.8% of the sample is in the top ten clones. CDR1 is given as MNHEY and CDR2 as SVGAGI, both from the germline V gene. V is pared back by 0 bases and J by 4 bases, with 13 bases lying between the germline termini. The CDR3 numbers 16 residues from cysteine through phenylalanine. Only CDR3 DNA remains: 48 bases, in frame from the first base. As regards this clone: Its antigen has not been determined. There are no base qualities to consult, and no much larger clone falls within one base.

The source material was tumor tissue. The TCR originated in a human donor with melanoma. This sequence uses TRBV6-5 and TRBJ2-1; the D gene assignment is ambiguous. DNA sequence: TGTGCCAGCAGTTACTCGCTCGCGGATCCATACAATGAGCAGTTCTTC. This gives the protein CASSYSLADPYNEQFF.